This T cell receptor beta chain was sequenced in a study of T cell responses to AZD1222 COVID-19 vaccine. Findings of the study overall: Among the donors, most were white British and more were female, and clonal diversity was possibly underestimated. As reported, nearly half of all spike-specific TCRs target variant regions that are unmutated. Vaccine-associated CD4 TCRs ranged over spike, dominating at 160-218 and 743-854. A rise in Spike-specific TCR breadth and depth followed two AZD1222 doses.

V was cut by 3 bases and J by 2 bases, with 7 bases left in between. This CDR3 is 12 amino acids long. Germline-derived CDR1 and CDR2 are GTSNPN and SVGIG (reference sequence). Some clones are missing from TCRdb's copy, which holds only in-frame ones; the method was immunoSEQ multiplex PCR. Of approximately 100,000 clones in the sample, 86% were seen once. About this clone itself: As yet, its antigen is unknown.

This sequence originates from an adult in good health. The input for sequencing was peripheral blood, taken on day 0 of AZD1222 vaccination. The chain links TRBV30 to TRBJ2-5, with D perhaps TRBD2 (6 bases). This CDR3 reads CAWRRDQETQYF. CDR3 sequence (DNA): TGTGCCTGGAGGCGGGATCAAGAGACCCAGTACTTC.